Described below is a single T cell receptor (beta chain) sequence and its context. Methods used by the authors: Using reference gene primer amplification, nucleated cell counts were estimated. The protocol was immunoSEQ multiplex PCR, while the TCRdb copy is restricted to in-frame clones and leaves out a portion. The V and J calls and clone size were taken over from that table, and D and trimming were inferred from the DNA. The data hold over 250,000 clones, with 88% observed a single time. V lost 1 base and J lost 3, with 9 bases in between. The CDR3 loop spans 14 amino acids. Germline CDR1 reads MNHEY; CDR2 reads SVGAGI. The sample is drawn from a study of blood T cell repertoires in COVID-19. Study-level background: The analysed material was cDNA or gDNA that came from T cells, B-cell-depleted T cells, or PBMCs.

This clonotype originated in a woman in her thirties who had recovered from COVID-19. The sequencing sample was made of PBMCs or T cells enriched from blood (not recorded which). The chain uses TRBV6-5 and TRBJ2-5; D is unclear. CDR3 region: CASSYYPVEETQYF. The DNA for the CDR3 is TGTGCCAGCAGTTACTATCCAGTCGAAGAGACCCAGTACTTC.